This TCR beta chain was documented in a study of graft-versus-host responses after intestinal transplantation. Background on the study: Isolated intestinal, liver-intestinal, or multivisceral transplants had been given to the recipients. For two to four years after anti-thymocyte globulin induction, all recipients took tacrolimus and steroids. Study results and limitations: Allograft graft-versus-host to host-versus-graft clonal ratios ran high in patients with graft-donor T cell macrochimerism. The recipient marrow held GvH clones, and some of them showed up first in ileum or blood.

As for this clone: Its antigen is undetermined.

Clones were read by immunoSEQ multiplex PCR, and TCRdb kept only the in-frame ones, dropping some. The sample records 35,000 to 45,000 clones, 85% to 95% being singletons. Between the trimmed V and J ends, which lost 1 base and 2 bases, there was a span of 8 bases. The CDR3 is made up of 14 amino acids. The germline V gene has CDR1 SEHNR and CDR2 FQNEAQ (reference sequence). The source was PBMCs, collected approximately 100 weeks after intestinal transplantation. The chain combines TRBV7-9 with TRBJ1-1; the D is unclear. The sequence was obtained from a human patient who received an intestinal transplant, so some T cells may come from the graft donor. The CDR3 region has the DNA TGTGCCAGCAGCTTAGACCCGGGAAACACTGAAGCTTTCTTT. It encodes CASSLDPGNTEAFF.